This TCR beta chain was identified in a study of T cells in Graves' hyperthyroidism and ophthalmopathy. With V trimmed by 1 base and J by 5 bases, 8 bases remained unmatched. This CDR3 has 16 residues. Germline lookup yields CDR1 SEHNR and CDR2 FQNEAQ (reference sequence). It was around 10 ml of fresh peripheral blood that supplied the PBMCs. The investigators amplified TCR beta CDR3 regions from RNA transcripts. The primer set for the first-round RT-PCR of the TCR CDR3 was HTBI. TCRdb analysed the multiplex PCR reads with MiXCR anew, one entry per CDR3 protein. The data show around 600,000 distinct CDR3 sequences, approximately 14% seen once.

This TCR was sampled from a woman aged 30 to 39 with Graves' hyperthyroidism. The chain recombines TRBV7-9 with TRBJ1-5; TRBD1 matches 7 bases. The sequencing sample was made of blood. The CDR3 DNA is TGTGCCAGCAGCTTAGGTCCCGACAGGGAAGATCAGCCCCAGCATTTT. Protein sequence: CASSLGPDREDQPQHF.